The 14 T cell receptor beta chains below all came from one sample that was sequenced in a study of cytomegalovirus exposure and HLA in healthy donors. With 60 Vbeta and 13 Jbeta primers, the PCR was carried out. This table comes from immunoSEQ multiplex PCR, and its TCRdb copy is limited to in-frame clones, with some not included. This table holds some 150,000 clones, 79% found once. Sequencing was performed on PBMCs. Every receptor here comes from a man between 35 and 55 years old in good health and CMV-seronegative.

The chain couples TRBV19 to TRBJ2-2; maybe TRBD2 (6 bases). V lost 4 bases and J lost 6, with 9 bases in between. This CDR3 contains 13 residues. CDR1 is LNHDA and CDR2 is SQIVND in the germline V gene (reference sequence). CDR3 loop: CASSTGRSGELFF. In nucleotides, the CDR3 is TGTGCCAGTAGTACAGGGAGGTCCGGGGAGCTGTTTTTT.

CDR3 sequence: CATSRNRGRERHEQYF. The CDR3 nucleotides read TGTGCCACCAGCAGAAATAGGGGGCGCGAGCGCCACGAGCAGTACTTC. The J gene is TRBJ2-7, the V gene TRBV15, with TRBD1 identical over 7 bases. The CDR3 totals 16 residues. V lost 2 bases and J lost 5; bases outside the gene matches: 12. Looked up from germline, CDR1 is LNHNV and CDR2 is YYDKDF (reference sequence). Looking up the rest from reference TRBV15 and TRBJ2-7 gives the full variable domain: DAMVIQNPRYQVTQFGKPVTLSCSQTLNHNVMYWYQQKSSQAPKLLFHYYDKDFNNEADTPDNFQSRRPNTSFCFLDIRSPGLGDTAMYLCATSRNRGRERHEQYFGPGTRLTVT.

This clone was picked up a small number of times. The chain employs TRBV5-8 and TRBJ1-2; no firm D call. The ends were cut back, 0 bases at V and 8 bases at J, with 11 bases in the middle. Germline loops: CDR1 SGHTS, CDR2 YDEGEE. This CDR3 has 13 residues. CDR3 sequence reads: CASSLGVVSGYTF. DNA of the CDR3: TGTGCCAGCAGCTTGGGAGTGGTATCGGGCTACACCTTC.

The rearrangement uses TRBV7-6 and TRBJ1-3; TRBD1 aligns across 7 bases. The CDR3 sequence is 15 residues long. V lost 1 base and J lost 3; bases outside the gene matches: 3. The germline CDR1 and CDR2 sequences are SGHVS and FNYEAQ. CDR3 bases: TGTGCCAGCAGCTTAGACCGGGACAGTGGAAACACCATATATTTT. It codes for CASSLDRDSGNTIYF.

V usage is TRBV5-6 and J usage is TRBJ2-5; D is perhaps TRBD1 (5 bases). The CDR3 has 14 amino acids. Germline CDR1 is SGHDT and CDR2 is YYEEEE. V gave up 3 bases and J gave up 5 bases, with 14 bases separating them. The CDR3 DNA sequence: TGTGCCAGCAGCTCTTCAAGGGGTGGGGAGACCCAGTACTTC. Protein product: CASSSSRGGETQYF.

On this clone: Different DNA sequences within this sample yield the same CDR3. The gene calls are TRBV4-3 and TRBJ2-3; D call uncertain. The CDR3 totals 14 residues. Germline V lookup: CDR1 LGHNA, CDR2 YSLEER. Between the trimmed V and J ends, which lost 3 bases and 0 bases, there was a span of 7 bases. The CDR3 DNA sequence: TGCGCCAGCAGCCACAGCGAGAGCACAGATACGCAGTATTTT. Translation gives CASSHSESTDTQYF.

Turning to this clone: An end of the junction differs from the germline gene, which may be a read error. This chain uses TRBV7-7 with TRBJ2-5; 8 nucleotides match TRBD1. The CDR3 is 15 residues long. Germline V gives CDR1 SSHAT, CDR2 FNYEAQ (reference sequence). The CDR3 nucleotides are TGTGCTAGCAGCTTAGACAGGGGCCCCCAAGAGACCCAGTACTTC. This codes for CASSLDRGPQETQYF.

This rearrangement joins TRBV5-1 to TRBJ2-5; a weak D match, TRBD1 (5 bases). The J call may be incorrect, as the DNA end agrees better with TRBJ2-7. Germline CDR1 SGHRS, CDR2 YFSETQ. CDR3 size: 14 residues. CDR3 region: CASSLGPQGYEQYF. As DNA, the CDR3 is TGCGCCAGCAGCTTGGGGCCCCAGGGCTACGAGCAGTACTTC.

This chain joins TRBV27 and TRBJ2-3, with D perhaps matching TRBD1 (6 bases). V was clipped by 1 base and J by 3 bases, with 17 bases between them. The CDR3 runs 17 residues. Germline-derived CDR1 and CDR2 are MNHEY and SMNVEV (reference sequence). The CDR3 DNA reads TGTGCCAGCAGTTTATTATTCTCTGGGGGCGGAACAGATACGCAGTATTTT. Protein sequence: CASSLLFSGGGTDTQYF.

CDR3 amino acids: CASRRTGASQETQYF. CDR3 nucleotide sequence: TGTGCCAGCAGGCGGACAGGGGCCTCCCAAGAGACCCAGTACTTC. The V and J genes are TRBV6-5 and TRBJ2-5; 9 nucleotides line up with TRBD1. Losses at the gene ends were 6 bases for V and 1 base for J; bases not matched to a gene: 6. Germline CDR1 is MNHEY and CDR2 is SVGAGI. The CDR3 totals 15 residues.

This clone was observed a few times. The V call is TRBV9, the J call TRBJ2-1, with 7 nucleotides matching TRBD2. CDR1 SGDLS and CDR2 YYNGEE come from the germline V gene. This CDR3 contains 16 residues. Trimming cost V 0 bases and J 4 bases; bases outside gene matches: 7. CDR3 loop: CASSVAGGLTYNEQFF. In DNA, the CDR3 is TGTGCCAGCAGCGTAGCGGGAGGCCTAACATACAATGAGCAGTTCTTC.

This chain connects TRBV11-2 to TRBJ2-3; weak D call: TRBD2 (6 bases). The CDR3 loop spans 12 amino acids. V lost 7 bases and J 4 bases, leaving 9 bases between the germline ends. Germline V gene data show CDR1 as SGHAT and CDR2 as FQNNGV. The CDR3 DNA sequence: TGTGCCAGCACCAGACTAGCAGATACGCAGTATTTT. Translation: CASTRLADTQYF.

The chain couples TRBV6-5 to TRBJ1-5; D might be TRBD1 (5 bases). V gave up 4 bases and J gave up 8 bases, with 12 bases separating them. Germline V gene lookup returns CDR1 MNHEY and CDR2 SVGAGI. There are 13 residues in the CDR3. This CDR3 reads CASSSYRSKPQHF. The CDR3 bases are TGTGCCAGCAGTTCTTACAGGTCCAAGCCCCAGCATTTT.

The chain is built from TRBV7-9 and TRBJ2-3, with 8 bases fitting TRBD2. CDR1 SEHNR and CDR2 FQNEAQ come from the germline V gene (reference sequence). CDR3 length: 17 amino acids. The V segment lost 6 bases and the J segment 5 bases; nucleotides outside the gene matches: 16. For the CDR3, the DNA is TGTGCCAGCAGTTACACCCAGGGTAGCGGGATCAGAGATACGCAGTATTTT. Amino acids: CASSYTQGSGIRDTQYF.